The 29 T cell receptor beta chains in this list originate from one sample, sequenced in a study of T-cell reconstitution after alpha-beta-depleted transplantation in children. Construction of the TCRbeta library involved unique molecular identifiers. MiXCR was run by TCRdb on the PCR reads, yielding one entry per CDR3 protein. The sample contains 450,000 to 600,000 distinct CDR3 sequences, about 11% of which appear only once. The sequencing used PBMCs, collected before TCRalphabeta/CD19-depleted stem cell transplant. These receptors were obtained from a child aged 2 to 10 with inherited bone marrow failure, due to receive a stem cell transplant.

This clonotype was counted ten times or more. This rearrangement joins TRBV30 to TRBJ2-7, with 7 nucleotides matching TRBD1. The length of the CDR3 is 14 residues. CDR1 and CDR2 (germline): GTSNPN, SVGIG (reference sequence). V shed 0 bases, J shed 4 bases, and the junction held 6 bases outside the gene matches. CDR3 DNA sequence: TGTGCCTGGAGTGTAGGCAGGGGGAAATACGAGCAGTACTTC. Protein sequence: CAWSVGRGKYEQYF.

This clonotype occurred many times. This rearrangement joins TRBV29-1 to TRBJ2-3; D possibly corresponds to TRBD1 (5 bases). There are 14 residues in the CDR3. In germline, CDR1 is SQVTM, CDR2 ANQGSEA. Trimming cost V 1 base and J 1 base, with 9 bases left between them. Here the CDR3 reads CSVEVTGGTDTQYF. CDR3 DNA: TGCAGCGTTGAAGTCACAGGAGGCACAGATACGCAGTATTTT.

As for this clonotype: This may stem from a read error, because a much larger clone lies one nucleotide away. The rearrangement uses TRBV11-2 and TRBJ2-7; TRBD1 agrees at 7 bases. The CDR3 runs 13 residues. J was trimmed by 7 bases and V by 5 bases; bases with no gene match: 8. Germline CDR1 reads SGHAT; CDR2 reads FQNNGV. The CDR3 loop reads CASSLHRGREQYF. In DNA, the CDR3 is TGTGCCAGCAGCCTTCACAGGGGTCGGGAGCAGTACTTC.

In its sample, this clonotype was seen many times. The chain carries TRBV10-3 and TRBJ2-5; TRBD1 agrees at 8 bases. V gave up 1 base and J gave up 5 bases; unmatched junction bases: 18. The CDR3 sequence is 19 residues long. Germline V lookup: CDR1 ENHRY, CDR2 SYGVKD. The chain's CDR3 is CAISEYPDIGQGRKETQYF. CDR3 nucleotide sequence: TGTGCCATCAGTGAGTATCCGGACATCGGACAGGGAAGGAAGGAGACCCAGTACTTC.

This clonotype was detected ten times or more. The chain recombines TRBV20-1 with TRBJ2-1; D gene uncertain. Germline CDR1 and CDR2: DFQATT and SNEGSKA (reference sequence). V was pared by 0 bases and J by 6 bases, with 18 bases between. The CDR3 has 16 amino acids. Written as DNA, the CDR3 is TGCAGTGCTAGAGATTTCGGCTTTCAAACCATCAATGAGCAGTTCTTC. Amino acid sequence: CSARDFGFQTINEQFF.

This clonotype has ten or more counts. J is TRBJ2-2 and V is TRBV6-1; 7 nucleotides line up with TRBD1. CDR1 is MNHNS, CDR2 SASEGT, per germline. This CDR3 has 14 residues. Trimming removed 6 bases from V and 3 bases from J; junction bases left unmatched: 4. DNA of the CDR3: TGTGCCAGCAGGCCACAGGGGTACACCGGGGAGCTGTTTTTT. Encoded protein: CASRPQGYTGELFF.

In this sample, this clonotype turned up many times. The genes are TRBV7-2 and TRBJ1-5; D uncertain. V was cut by 3 bases and J by 2 bases, with 8 bases left in between. The CDR3 has 14 residues. Germline assignment: CDR1 SGHTA and CDR2 FQGNSA. In nucleotides, the CDR3 is TGTGCCAGCAGCTTGGATTACGGCAATCAGCCCCAGCATTTT. It yields the protein CASSLDYGNQPQHF. Full variable domain (rest looked up from reference TRBV7-2 and TRBJ1-5): GAGVSQSPSNKVTEKGKDVELRCDPISGHTALYWYRQSLGQGLEFLIYFQGNSAPDKSGLPSDRFSAERTGGSVSTLTIQRTQQEDSAVYLCASSLDYGNQPQHFGDGTRLSIL.

This clonotype has more than one count but fewer than ten. This chain links TRBV19 with TRBJ2-1, with D hard to call. CDR1 and CDR2 (germline): LNHDA, SQIVND (reference sequence). The CDR3 extends over 13 amino acids. V gave up 3 bases and J gave up 8 bases, with 11 bases separating them. The DNA for the CDR3 is TGTGCCAGTAGTATGGTAGGCGGCTATGAGCAGTTCTTC. It is translated as CASSMVGGYEQFF.

This sequence joins TRBV29-1 and TRBJ2-1; D tentatively reads TRBD1 or TRBD2 (5 bases each). Germline lookup yields CDR1 SQVTM and CDR2 ANQGSEA. CDR3 size: 13 residues. Trimming took off 4 bases at V and 6 bases at J, with 13 bases between the two ends. CDR3 residues: CSVGGTDVNEQFF. DNA for the CDR3: TGCAGCGTTGGAGGGACCGACGTCAATGAGCAGTTCTTC.

CDR3 amino acids: CSARDRAGVRTNEKLFF. The CDR3 DNA reads TGCAGTGCTAGAGATCGGGCAGGCGTTCGCACTAATGAAAAACTGTTTTTT. The chain recombines TRBV20-1 with TRBJ1-4; D is uncertain. The germline V gene has CDR1 DFQATT and CDR2 SNEGSKA (reference sequence). Trimming shortened V by 0 bases and J by 2 bases, and 16 bases separated the two germline ends. The CDR3 contains 17 residues.

This clonotype was counted at least ten times. The V gene is TRBV12-3 or TRBV12-4, the J gene TRBJ1-5, with D perhaps TRBD1 (6 bases). Trimming removed 2 bases from V and 6 bases from J, with 11 bases in between. The CDR3 covers 14 residues. The CDR3 DNA follows: TGTGCCAGCAGTTTATGGGCAGGGGTTCAGCCCCAGCATTTT. As protein: CASSLWAGVQPQHF.

This clonotype was counted a single time. The gene calls are TRBV20-1 and TRBJ1-3; D call uncertain. The CDR3 is 13 residues long. Trimming cost V 3 bases and J 11 bases, with 17 bases left between them. Germline V CDR1 and CDR2: DFQATT, SNEGSKA (reference sequence). The CDR3 region is CSASLTSEDAIYF. CDR3 sequence (DNA): TGCAGTGCTAGTTTAACTAGCGAGGACGCCATATATTTT.

This chain uses TRBV4-3 with TRBJ1-3, with D hard to call. Trimming pared 5 bases from V and 5 bases from J, leaving 16 bases between. Germline CDR1 is LGHNA and CDR2 is YSLEER. The CDR3 spans 15 residues. CDR3 DNA: TGCGCCAGCAGCACAATACAAGGATCCCGAAACACCATATATTTT. The encoded protein is CASSTIQGSRNTIYF.

Ten or more counts support this clonotype. J is TRBJ2-7 and V is TRBV27; 7 bases are a match to TRBD2. Germline V lookup: CDR1 MNHEY, CDR2 SMNVEV (reference sequence). V lost 2 bases, J lost 3 bases, and 1 base stayed unmatched. The CDR3 totals 13 residues. The CDR3 loop reads CASSLGLVYEQYF. The CDR3 DNA sequence: TGTGCCAGCAGTTTAGGACTAGTCTACGAGCAGTACTTC.

This clonotype was observed a handful of times. The chain links TRBV6-1 to TRBJ2-7; 9 bases fit TRBD1. The CDR3 extends over 17 amino acids. Germline CDR1 and CDR2: MNHNS and SASEGT. The junction had 12 bases not matched to a gene; V was cut back by 6 bases and J by 0 bases. The CDR3: CASSPGPGQGSSYEQYF. DNA of the CDR3: TGTGCCAGCAGCCCAGGACCGGGACAGGGAAGCTCCTACGAGCAGTACTTC.

This chain links TRBV29-1 with TRBJ1-2, with 10 nucleotides matching TRBD1. The CDR3 loop spans 11 amino acids. The germline CDR1 and CDR2 sequences are SQVTM and ANQGSEA. Losses at the gene ends were 7 bases for V and 12 bases for J; bases not matched to a gene: 8. The CDR3 DNA sequence: TGCAGCGGAAAGGACAGGGGGATCAACACCTTC. Translation: CSGKDRGINTF.

In this sample, this clonotype turned up many times. The V gene is TRBV6-5, the J gene TRBJ1-1; the D gene is possibly TRBD1 (6 bases). Trimming stripped 6 bases from V and 3 bases from J, with 14 bases between. The CDR3 extends over 14 amino acids. Germline CDR1 reads MNHEY; CDR2 reads SVGAGI. The CDR3 sequence: CASRRPGAYTEAFF. DNA of the CDR3: TGTGCCAGCAGGCGCCCGGGGGCGTACACTGAAGCTTTCTTT.

The sample holds a few counts of this clonotype. The chain carries TRBV7-9 and TRBJ1-5; D remains unclear. This CDR3 spans 16 amino acids. The germline V gene has CDR1 SEHNR and CDR2 FQNEAQ (reference sequence). The V gene lost 5 bases and the J gene lost 0 bases, with 14 bases spanning the gap. The CDR3 loop is CASSATGPYSNQPQHF. The CDR3 DNA follows: TGTGCCAGCAGCGCCACGGGTCCCTATAGCAATCAGCCCCAGCATTTT.

This clonotype was seen at least ten times. The CDR3 protein is CSVSSAIYEQYF. The DNA of the CDR3 is TGCAGCGTTTCTTCGGCGATCTACGAGCAGTACTTC. The chain carries TRBV29-1 and TRBJ2-7; no clear D gene. The CDR3 is 12 amino acids. Germline-derived CDR1 and CDR2 are SQVTM and ANQGSEA. V was shortened by 5 bases and J by 3 bases, with 11 bases between the two germline ends.

The sample holds many counts of this clonotype. This rearrangement joins TRBV28 to TRBJ2-1; 10 bases fit TRBD2. V lost 6 bases and J lost 4; bases outside the gene matches: 6. CDR1 is MDHEN, CDR2 SYDVKM, per germline. The length of the CDR3 is 15 residues. The CDR3: CASSSGTSVYNEQFF. Here the CDR3 DNA reads TGTGCCAGCAGCTCCGGGACTAGCGTTTACAATGAGCAGTTCTTC.

This clonotype was seen at least ten times. The rearrangement joins TRBV20-1 to TRBJ2-2, with TRBD2 matching over 9 bases. The CDR3 is 15 residues long. Germline V gene sequence: CDR1 DFQATT, CDR2 SNEGSKA (reference sequence). Trimming took 1 base from V and 3 from J; bases not matched to a gene: 3. For the CDR3, the DNA is TGCAGTGCTAGAGGGCTAGCGGGACACACCGGGGAGCTGTTTTTT. It codes for CSARGLAGHTGELFF.

This clonotype was observed at least ten times. This chain connects TRBV5-5 to TRBJ2-2; D is uncertain. The CDR3 loop spans 13 amino acids. Trimming cost V 0 bases and J 8 bases, with 8 bases left between them. The germline V gene has CDR1 SGHKS and CDR2 YYEKEE (reference sequence). The CDR3 DNA reads as TGTGCCAGCAGCTTGGATGCAGGTGGGGAGCTGTTTTTT. Its protein product is CASSLDAGGELFF.

This clonotype was counted ten times or more. This rearrangement joins TRBV10-1 to TRBJ2-7, with D perhaps matching TRBD2 (6 bases). The CDR3 length is 14 residues. V lost 11 bases and J 6 bases, leaving 23 bases between the germline ends. CDR1 and CDR2 from the germline V gene are WNHNN and SYGVQD (reference sequence). This CDR3 reads CAGTSWRGPREQYF. CDR3 DNA sequence: TGCGCCGGAACCTCCTGGCGGGGCCCCCGCGAGCAGTACTTC.

This clonotype was observed at least ten times. The V gene is TRBV2, the J gene TRBJ2-3; 9 bases are shared with TRBD2. V lost 4 bases and J lost 6; bases outside the gene matches: 5. The CDR3 runs to 14 residues. Germline CDR1 reads SNHLY; CDR2 reads FYNNEI. CDR3 sequence reads: CASSVAGVEDTQYF. The CDR3 DNA reads TGTGCCAGCAGTGTAGCGGGAGTGGAGGATACGCAGTATTTT.

This clonotype was seen at least ten times. The chain uses TRBV12-3 or TRBV12-4 and TRBJ2-7; D is possibly TRBD1 or TRBD2 (5 bases each). V dropped 5 bases and J dropped 0 bases, with 20 bases sitting between them. The length of the CDR3 is 17 residues. The CDR3 spells CASSPRRGQSSSYEQYF. The CDR3 DNA sequence: TGTGCCAGCAGTCCCCGACGGGGCCAGTCGAGCTCCTACGAGCAGTACTTC.

V usage is TRBV23-1 and J usage is TRBJ2-1, with TRBD2 matching 7 bases. TRBV23-1 qualifies as an ORF whose function is uncertain. CDR3 length: 15 residues. After removal of 4 bases from V and 4 bases from J, the junction contained 7 bases not matched to a gene. CDR3 coding DNA: TGCGCCAGCAGTCTCCGGGACTACGTATACAATGAGCAGTTCTTC. Its translation: CASSLRDYVYNEQFF.

This chain uses TRBV5-7 with TRBJ2-3, with a possible D match to TRBD1 (6 bases). TRBV5-7 has ORF status, its function being uncertain. V was cut by 0 bases and J by 1 base, with 15 bases left in between. The CDR3 extends over 17 amino acids. DNA of the CDR3: TGTGCCAGCAGCTTGGGGTTTTTGGGGGCCCGCACAGATACGCAGTATTTT. Amino acid sequence: CASSLGFLGARTDTQYF.

This clonotype was detected ten times or more. The gene calls are TRBV10-2 and TRBJ2-7, with 10 nucleotides matching TRBD1. CDR3 length: 13 residues. J was trimmed by 13 bases and V by 4 bases; bases with no gene match: 10. Germline V gives CDR1 WSHSY, CDR2 SAAADI. DNA of the CDR3: TGCGCCAGCAGTGGGCAAAGAGGACAGGGGGATTACTTC. It is translated as CASSGQRGQGDYF.

Ten or more counts support this clonotype. The chain uses TRBV12-3 or TRBV12-4 and TRBJ1-1, with 10 bases identical to TRBD1. CDR3 length equals 15 residues. With 3 bases clipped from V and 4 bases from J, the junction kept 5 bases outside the gene matches. The CDR3 nucleotides read TGTGCCAGCAGTTTGACAGGGGGCTCGGTCACTGAAGCTTTCTTT. This translates into CASSLTGGSVTEAFF.